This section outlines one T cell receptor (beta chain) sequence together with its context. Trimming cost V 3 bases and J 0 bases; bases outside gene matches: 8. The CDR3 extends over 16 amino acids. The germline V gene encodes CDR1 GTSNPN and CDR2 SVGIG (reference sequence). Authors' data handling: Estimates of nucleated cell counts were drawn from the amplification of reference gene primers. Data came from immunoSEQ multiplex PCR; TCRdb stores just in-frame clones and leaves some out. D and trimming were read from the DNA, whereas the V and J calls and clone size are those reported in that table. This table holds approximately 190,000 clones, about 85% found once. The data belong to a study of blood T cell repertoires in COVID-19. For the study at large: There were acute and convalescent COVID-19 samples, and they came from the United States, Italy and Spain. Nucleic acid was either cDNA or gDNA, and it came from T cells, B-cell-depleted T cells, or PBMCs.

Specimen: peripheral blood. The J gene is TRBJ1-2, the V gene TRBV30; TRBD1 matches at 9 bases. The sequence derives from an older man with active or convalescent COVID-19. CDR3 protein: CAWSPGTGPANYGYTF. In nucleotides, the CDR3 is TGTGCCTGGAGCCCAGGGACAGGGCCAGCTAACTATGGCTACACCTTC.